Below, 26 T cell receptor beta chains from the same sample are listed, as sequenced in a study of blood T cell repertoires in COVID-19. The protocol was immunoSEQ multiplex PCR, while the TCRdb copy is restricted to in-frame clones and leaves out a portion. The sample lists approximately 350,000 clones; 90% to 95% were seen once. Sequencing was performed on peripheral blood. The receptors stem from a woman younger than 30 who had recovered from COVID-19.

V is TRBV28 and J is TRBJ2-7; D may be TRBD1 (5 bases). The CDR3 sequence is 13 residues long. In germline, CDR1 is MDHEN, CDR2 SYDVKM. Trimming cost V 2 bases and J 7 bases, with 12 bases left between them. CDR3 loop: CASSLQGGREQYV. CDR3 coding DNA: TGTGCCAGCAGTTTACAGGGCGGTCGGGAGCAGTACGTC.

This clone came up once. The chain has TRBV5-1 and TRBJ2-3; 9 bases align to TRBD2. Germline loops: CDR1 SGHRS, CDR2 YFSETQ. V lost 10 bases, J lost 4 bases, and 13 bases stayed unmatched. The CDR3 runs 15 residues. DNA for the CDR3: TGCGCCCGGCGGGGGACTAGCTTTTCTCCAGATACGCAGTATTTT. Its translation: CARRGTSFSPDTQYF.

The rearrangement joins TRBV27 to TRBJ2-3, with D tentatively TRBD1 (5 bases). The CDR3 has 16 amino acids. Trimming stripped 0 bases from V and 4 bases from J, with 14 bases between. The germline V gene has CDR1 MNHEY and CDR2 SMNVEV (reference sequence). As DNA, the CDR3 is TGTGCCAGCAGTTTATCGAAGGCAGGGTTCGCAGATACGCAGTATTTT. As protein: CASSLSKAGFADTQYF.

The chain joins TRBV3-1 (or the pseudogene TRBV3-2) to TRBJ2-3, with D maybe TRBD2 (6 bases). The germline V gene has CDR1 LGHDT and CDR2 YNNKEL (reference sequence). The CDR3 is 15 residues long. The ends were cut back, 1 base at V and 6 bases at J, with 14 bases in the middle. The CDR3: CASSQGVADGDTQYF. The CDR3 DNA sequence: TGTGCCAGCAGCCAAGGAGTAGCGGATGGGGATACGCAGTATTTT.

This clone has more than one count but fewer than ten. Other nucleotide sequences from this sample produce the same CDR3. The V and J genes are TRBV19 and TRBJ2-7, with 7 positions matching TRBD1. CDR3 size: 13 residues. Unmatched junction bases numbered 5, after V lost 3 bases and J lost 6 bases. The germline V gene encodes CDR1 LNHDA and CDR2 SQIVND (reference sequence). The CDR3 loop reads CASSIGAGGEQYV. The CDR3 bases are TGTGCCAGTAGTATTGGTGCAGGGGGCGAGCAGTACGTC.

The V call is TRBV30, the J call TRBJ1-2, with D possibly being TRBD1 (5 bases). The CDR3 covers 12 residues. The V gene lost 5 bases and the J gene lost 1 base, with 8 bases spanning the gap. Germline assignment: CDR1 GTSNPN and CDR2 SVGIG (reference sequence). The DNA of the CDR3 is TGTGCCTGGTCGGGACTTAACTATGGCTACACCTTC. This codes for CAWSGLNYGYTF.

This chain connects TRBV11-2 to TRBJ2-5, with 9 nucleotides matching TRBD1. The length of the CDR3 is 14 residues. V dropped 6 bases and J dropped 4; count of bases not matched to a gene: 6. CDR1 SGHAT and CDR2 FQNNGV come from the germline V gene. CDR3 sequence: CASRSGQGGETQYF. CDR3 bases: TGTGCCAGCAGGTCGGGACAGGGAGGAGAGACCCAGTACTTC.

The V gene is TRBV4-3, the J gene TRBJ1-1, with D possibly matching TRBD1 (6 bases). The germline V gene encodes CDR1 LGHNA and CDR2 YSLEER. CDR3 length: 16 amino acids. V gave up 0 bases and J gave up 6 bases, with 17 bases separating them. CDR3 residues: CASSQDMRQGSSEAFF. The CDR3 DNA sequence: TGCGCCAGCAGCCAAGATATGCGCCAGGGGTCATCTGAAGCTTTCTTT.

This rearrangement joins TRBV6-2 or TRBV6-3 to TRBJ2-2, with 12 bases lining up with TRBD1. The CDR3 has 17 amino acids. Trimming removed 6 bases from V and 3 bases from J; junction bases left unmatched: 8. Germline-derived CDR1 and CDR2 are MNHEY and SVGEGT. CDR3 in amino acids: CASSFTGTGGYTGELFF. The CDR3 nucleotides read TGTGCCAGCAGCTTTACCGGGACAGGGGGCTACACCGGGGAGCTGTTTTTT.

The chain uses TRBV5-8 and TRBJ2-5; the match to TRBD2 covers 14 bases. The CDR3 extends over 16 amino acids. J gave up 2 bases and V 4 bases, and 4 bases lay outside the gene matches. The germline V gene encodes CDR1 SGHTS and CDR2 YDEGEE. The chain's CDR3 is CASSPWTSGRQETQYF. CDR3 bases: TGTGCCAGCAGCCCATGGACTAGCGGGAGGCAAGAGACCCAGTACTTC.

The V call is TRBV7-2, the J call TRBJ1-1, with D unclear. Germline V gene data show CDR1 as SGHTA and CDR2 as FQGNSA. There are 14 residues in the CDR3. Trimming took 2 bases from V and 0 from J, leaving 7 bases between them. In DNA form, the CDR3 reads TGTGCCAGCAGCTTAAACAGAATGAACACTGAAGCTTTCTTT. Translated: CASSLNRMNTEAFF.

The V gene is TRBV9, the J gene TRBJ1-4; D is possibly TRBD1 (5 bases). This CDR3 is built from 15 residues. Per the germline V gene, CDR1 is SGDLS and CDR2 is YYNGEE. V was shortened by 3 bases and J by 8 bases, with 17 bases between the two germline ends. The CDR3 region is CASSEGREAYEKLFF. The CDR3 DNA follows: TGTGCCAGCAGCGAGGGGCGGGAGGCGTACGAAAAACTGTTTTTT.

The gene calls are TRBV7-2 and TRBJ2-1; TRBD2 is a possible D gene (5 bases). Germline-derived CDR1 and CDR2 are SGHTA and FQGNSA. The CDR3 is made up of 16 amino acids. V lost 0 bases, J lost 10 bases, and 19 bases lay in between. CDR3 coding DNA: TGTGCCAGCAGCTTAGCGGGGAGACTCGTCGAAAGCGAGCAGTTCTTC. Amino acid sequence: CASSLAGRLVESEQFF.

The rearrangement links TRBV12-3 or TRBV12-4 to TRBJ1-2, with 9 nucleotides matching TRBD1. Losses at the gene ends were 6 bases for V and 7 bases for J; bases not matched to a gene: 6. The CDR3 has 13 residues. CDR3 coding DNA: TGTGCCAGCAGGGGGGACAGGGTGCTTGGCTACACCTTC. Its translation: CASRGDRVLGYTF.

CDR3 amino acids: CASSKGQGNQETQYF. CDR3 coding DNA: TGTGCCAGTTCTAAGGGACAGGGGAACCAAGAGACCCAGTACTTC. The V call is TRBV19, the J call TRBJ2-5; 10 bases agree with TRBD1. V gave up 8 bases and J gave up 0 bases; unmatched junction bases: 6. Germline values: CDR1 LNHDA, CDR2 SQIVND (reference sequence). The CDR3 runs 15 residues. The full variable domain, with the rest looked up from reference TRBV19 and TRBJ2-5, is DGGITQSPKYLFRKEGQNVTLSCEQNLNHDAMYWYRQDPGQGLRLIYYSQIVNDFQKGDIAEGYSVSREKKESFPLTVTSAQKNPTAFYLCASSKGQGNQETQYFGPGTRLLVL.

The chain links TRBV3-1 (or the pseudogene TRBV3-2) to TRBJ1-2, with 7 positions matching TRBD1. CDR3 length: 15 amino acids. CDR1 and CDR2 (germline): LGHDT, YNNKEL (reference sequence). V dropped 4 bases and J dropped 0; count of bases not matched to a gene: 5. This CDR3 is CASSRGDSSNYGYTF. The CDR3 DNA follows: TGTGCCAGCAGCCGGGGGGACAGCTCTAACTATGGCTACACCTTC.

V is TRBV3-1 (or the pseudogene TRBV3-2) and J is TRBJ2-3, with unresolved D. The germline V gene has CDR1 LGHDT and CDR2 YNNKEL (reference sequence). The CDR3 sequence is 15 residues long. The V end was cut by 6 bases, the J end by 2 bases, with 15 bases between. CDR3: CASRLTGGYTDTQYF. In DNA, the CDR3 is TGTGCCAGCAGGCTTACTGGCGGATACACAGATACGCAGTATTTT.

The chain uses TRBV5-1 and TRBJ2-1; 7 bases fit TRBD2. CDR1 SGHRS and CDR2 YFSETQ come from the germline V gene. The CDR3 totals 16 residues. V lost 0 bases, J lost 7 bases, and 10 bases stayed unmatched. The CDR3 DNA is TGCGCCAGCAGCTTGGTAGGCGGGAGTTCGGGAAATGAGCAGTTCTTC. It encodes CASSLVGGSSGNEQFF.

The genes are TRBV6-6 and TRBJ2-3, with D perhaps matching TRBD2 (7 bases). Germline V CDR1 and CDR2: MNHNY, SVGAGI (reference sequence). V was clipped by 0 bases and J by 5 bases, with 12 bases between them. This CDR3 is 15 amino acids long. Written as DNA, the CDR3 is TGTGCCAGCAGTTACTCTGGGGGCGGGGGAGATACGCAGTATTTT. It codes for CASSYSGGGGDTQYF.

The chain combines TRBV6-6 with TRBJ2-3; 8 bases fit TRBD2. Germline V gene sequence: CDR1 MNHNY, CDR2 SVGAGI (reference sequence). V shed 7 bases, J shed 1 base, and the junction held 4 bases outside the gene matches. The CDR3 runs to 14 residues. This CDR3 reads CASTLREGTDTQYF. The CDR3 nucleotides read TGTGCCAGCACTCTGCGGGAGGGCACAGATACGCAGTATTTT.

A single count supports this clone. The same CDR3 arises from other DNA sequences in this sample as well. The gene calls are TRBV24-1 and TRBJ1-5, with 10 bases that match TRBD1. J gave up 3 bases and V 5 bases, and 3 bases lay outside the gene matches. Germline CDR1 reads KGHDR; CDR2 reads SFDVKD. There are 15 residues in the CDR3. CDR3 sequence reads: CATSGDRGSNQPQHF. The CDR3 nucleotides read TGTGCCACCAGTGGGGACAGGGGTTCCAATCAGCCCCAGCATTTT.

V and J are TRBV9 and TRBJ2-1, with TRBD2 as a possible D gene (6 bases). Germline CDR1 SGDLS, CDR2 YYNGEE. The V end lost 0 bases, the J end lost 0 bases, and 10 bases lay between the germline ends. The CDR3 covers 16 residues. CDR3 in DNA: TGTGCCAGCAGCGTAGCTGGAGGGCCCTCCTACAATGAGCAGTTCTTC. This translates into CASSVAGGPSYNEQFF. The full variable domain, completed using reference TRBV9 and TRBJ2-1, is DSGVTQTPKHLITATGQRVTLRCSPRSGDLSVYWYQQSLDQGLQFLIQYYNGEERAKGNILERFSAQQFPDLHSELNLSSLELGDSALYFCASSVAGGPSYNEQFFGPGTRLTVL.

The genes are TRBV9 and TRBJ1-1; the D is unclear. CDR1 and CDR2 from the germline V gene are SGDLS and YYNGEE. This CDR3 spans 13 amino acids. The germline V and J ends were trimmed by 2 bases and 6 bases, with 11 bases remaining between them. CDR3 sequence reads: CASSVEPRAEAFF. The CDR3 bases are TGTGCCAGCAGCGTCGAGCCCCGGGCTGAAGCTTTCTTT.

This rearrangement joins TRBV7-2 to TRBJ2-2, with 8 nucleotides matching TRBD1. The CDR3 has 15 amino acids. From germline, CDR1 is SGHTA and CDR2 FQGNSA. The J segment lost 6 bases and the V segment lost 2 bases, leaving 5 bases of the junction unmatched. The CDR3 region has the DNA TGTGCCAGCAGCTTAAAGGCAGGGGGCCCCGGGGAGCTGTTTTTT. This sequence encodes CASSLKAGGPGELFF.

The chain joins TRBV7-2 to TRBJ2-1; a weak D match, TRBD2 (6 bases). The CDR3 loop spans 18 amino acids. V lost 5 bases to trimming and J lost 1 base, with 21 bases between them. CDR1 SGHTA and CDR2 FQGNSA come from the germline V gene. CDR3: CASSLQPLGLGSYNEQFF. The DNA for the CDR3 is TGTGCCAGCAGCCTCCAGCCTTTGGGACTGGGATCCTACAATGAGCAGTTCTTC.

This clone was observed once. For the CDR3, the DNA is TGTGCCAGCAGTGCGGGACTAGCGGGAGTATCGGATGAGCAGTTCTTC. As protein: CASSAGLAGVSDEQFF. The chain recombines TRBV28 with TRBJ2-1; TRBD2 aligns across 14 bases. Germline trimming cut 5 bases from V and 8 bases from J; bases unmatched to any gene: 8. Germline V gene lookup returns CDR1 MDHEN and CDR2 SYDVKM. The length of the CDR3 is 16 residues. Looking up the rest from reference TRBV28 and TRBJ2-1 gives the full variable domain: DVKVTQSSRYLVKRTGEKVFLECVQDMDHENMFWYRQDPGLGLRLIYFSYDVKMKEKGDIPEGYSVSREKKERFSLILESASTNQTSMYLCASSAGLAGVSDEQFFGPGTRLTVL.